A single sample is the source of the 16 T cell receptor beta chains below, sequenced in a study of blood T cell repertoires in COVID-19. Libraries were prepared by immunoSEQ multiplex PCR; TCRdb keeps only in-frame clonotypes and omits some of them. The profile shows hundreds of thousands of clones, roughly 88% of them singletons. Sequencing was carried out using PBMCs or T cells enriched from blood (not recorded which). These receptors came from a woman aged 25 to 39 who had recovered from COVID-19.

The chain couples TRBV23-1 to TRBJ1-2; perhaps TRBD1 as D (5 bases). TRBV23-1 is labeled an ORF, and its function is uncertain. V lost 8 bases, J lost 3 bases, and 25 bases lay in between. The CDR3 is made up of 17 amino acids. The CDR3 is CASSYPGHNKDYYGYTF. The CDR3 DNA reads TGCGCCAGCTCGTACCCTGGACACAATAAGGATTACTATGGCTACACCTTC.

The rearrangement joins TRBV4-3 to TRBJ2-7; D is possibly TRBD2 (5 bases). Trimming pared 0 bases from V and 6 bases from J, leaving 15 bases between. CDR3 length: 15 amino acids. Germline CDR1 reads LGHNA; CDR2 reads YSLEER. The CDR3 loop is CASSQDRPGNGEQYF. The DNA of the CDR3 is TGCGCCAGCAGCCAAGATCGGCCGGGAAACGGCGAGCAGTACTTC.

V is TRBV27 and J is TRBJ2-3, with D possibly being TRBD2 (5 bases). The length of the CDR3 is 15 residues. Germline V gene sequence: CDR1 MNHEY, CDR2 SMNVEV (reference sequence). Trimming took off 3 bases at V and 8 bases at J, with 18 bases between the two ends. The CDR3 sequence: CASSFGRAVTLTQYF. The DNA for the CDR3 is TGTGCCAGCAGTTTTGGGAGAGCCGTGACACTTACGCAGTATTTT.

The V gene is TRBV2, the J gene TRBJ1-2, with TRBD1 matching over 7 bases. The V gene's germline CDR1 is SNHLY and CDR2 FYNNEI. This CDR3 spans 13 amino acids. J was trimmed by 3 bases and V by 6 bases; bases with no gene match: 4. CDR3 in DNA: TGTGCCAGCAGGGCTGGGACAGACTATGGCTACACCTTC. Protein product: CASRAGTDYGYTF.

The rearrangement uses TRBV4-1 and TRBJ1-5; tentative D call: TRBD1 (5 bases). The CDR3 runs to 14 residues. Trimming cost V 4 bases and J 0 bases, with 7 bases left between them. Germline V lookup: CDR1 MGHRA, CDR2 YSYEKL. The CDR3 region is CASSRQNSNQPQHF. The CDR3 DNA reads TGCGCCAGCAGCCGACAGAATAGCAATCAGCCCCAGCATTTT.

Regarding this clone: Other DNA sequences of this sample code for an identical CDR3. The chain joins TRBV9 to TRBJ1-3; D gene ambiguous. Germline values: CDR1 SGDLS, CDR2 YYNGEE. The V end lost 0 bases, the J end lost 1 base, and 8 bases lay between the germline ends. This CDR3 comprises 15 residues. In DNA form, the CDR3 reads TGTGCCAGCAGCGTAGTCGGAGGGTCTGGAAACACCATATATTTT. Amino acid sequence: CASSVVGGSGNTIYF.

This sequence joins TRBV5-1 and TRBJ2-2; tentatively, D is TRBD1 (6 bases). CDR1 and CDR2 from the germline V gene are SGHRS and YFSETQ. Trimming removed 3 bases from V and 0 bases from J, with 15 bases in between. This CDR3 has 17 amino acids. CDR3 DNA sequence: TGCGCCAGCAGCTCTGGCTTAGGACAGCCGAACACCGGGGAGCTGTTTTTT. Amino acids: CASSSGLGQPNTGELFF.

J is TRBJ1-3 and V is TRBV18; the D is unclear. CDR1 and CDR2 (germline): KGHSH, LQKENI. The CDR3 runs to 12 residues. Trimming pared 3 bases from V and 9 bases from J, leaving 9 bases between. Written as DNA, the CDR3 is TGTGCCAGCTCACCCCTATCGCCCACCATATATTTT. It encodes CASSPLSPTIYF. The full variable domain, its missing parts supplied by reference TRBV18 and TRBJ1-3, is NAGVMQNPRHLVRRRGQEARLRCSPMKGHSHVYWYRQLPEEGLKFMVYLQKENIIDESGMPKERFSAEFPKEGPSILRIQQVVRGDSAAYFCASSPLSPTIYFGEGSWLTVV.

The DNA of the CDR3 is TGTGCCAGCAGCTTGTCAGGGGGCGGGTCAGATACGCAGTATTTT. Its translation: CASSLSGGGSDTQYF. The chain combines TRBV5-4 with TRBJ2-3; 8 bases align to TRBD1. The V segment lost 1 base and the J segment 4 bases; nucleotides outside the gene matches: 5. CDR1 SGHNT and CDR2 YYREEE come from the germline V gene (reference sequence). CDR3 length: 15 residues.

The chain is built from TRBV5-1 and TRBJ1-1; 7 nucleotides line up with TRBD1. The CDR3 totals 16 residues. Germline assignment: CDR1 SGHRS and CDR2 YFSETQ. V trimming: 0 bases; J trimming: 5 bases; junction bases outside the gene matches: 10. The CDR3 DNA is TGCGCCAGCAGCTTGGAAGGGACAGCGATTGGGACTGAAGCTTTCTTT. It encodes CASSLEGTAIGTEAFF.

The V and J genes are TRBV11-3 and TRBJ1-1, with D possibly matching TRBD1 (5 bases). This CDR3 has 14 amino acids. CDR1 and CDR2 from the germline V gene are SGHNT and YENEEA. The V and J ends lost 5 bases and 7 bases respectively, with 17 bases between them. Here the CDR3 DNA reads TGTGCCAGCAGCCCTGGGAACAGGAGGGGTGAAGCTTTCTTT. This sequence encodes CASSPGNRRGEAFF.

The chain employs TRBV10-3 and TRBJ2-7, with D tentatively TRBD1 (6 bases). Germline V gene lookup returns CDR1 ENHRY and CDR2 SYGVKD. Between the trimmed V and J ends, which lost 0 bases and 5 bases, there was a span of 14 bases. This CDR3 has 15 residues. For the CDR3, the DNA is TGTGCCATCAGTGAGTCCCCGGCAGGGGTCGACGAGCAGTACTTC. Residues: CAISESPAGVDEQYF.

V usage is TRBV6-5 and J usage is TRBJ1-4; TRBD1 matches at 9 bases. V trimming: 6 bases; J trimming: 7 bases; junction bases outside the gene matches: 6. The CDR3 loop spans 14 amino acids. CDR1 is MNHEY, CDR2 SVGAGI, per germline. CDR3 nucleotides: TGTGCCAGCAGCTTATTGGGACAGGGTGAAAAACTGTTTTTT. This gives the protein CASSLLGQGEKLFF.

The J gene is TRBJ2-3, the V gene TRBV29-1, with 8 bases identical to TRBD2. Germline lookup yields CDR1 SQVTM and CDR2 ANQGSEA. After removal of 4 bases from V and 2 bases from J, the junction contained 5 bases not matched to a gene. The CDR3 loop spans 14 amino acids. CDR3 region: CSVVTGGYTDTQYF. The CDR3 nucleotides read TGCAGCGTTGTAACGGGGGGGTACACAGATACGCAGTATTTT.

The CDR3 loop is CASSVGGRRDYNSPLHF. The CDR3 DNA is TGTGCCAGCAGCGTAGGGGGACGGAGGGATTATAATTCACCCCTCCACTTT. V is TRBV9 and J is TRBJ1-6; weak D call: TRBD1 (5 bases). The CDR3 totals 17 residues. In germline, CDR1 is SGDLS, CDR2 YYNGEE. Trimming pared 0 bases from V and 4 bases from J, leaving 14 bases between.

The gene calls are TRBV3-1 (or the pseudogene TRBV3-2) and TRBJ1-2; D is unresolved. V lost 3 bases to trimming and J lost 3 bases, with 14 bases between them. The germline V gene encodes CDR1 LGHDT and CDR2 YNNKEL (reference sequence). CDR3 size: 15 residues. The CDR3 protein is CASSQIPDNDYGYTF. Written as DNA, the CDR3 is TGTGCCAGCAGCCAGATCCCCGACAATGACTATGGCTACACCTTC.